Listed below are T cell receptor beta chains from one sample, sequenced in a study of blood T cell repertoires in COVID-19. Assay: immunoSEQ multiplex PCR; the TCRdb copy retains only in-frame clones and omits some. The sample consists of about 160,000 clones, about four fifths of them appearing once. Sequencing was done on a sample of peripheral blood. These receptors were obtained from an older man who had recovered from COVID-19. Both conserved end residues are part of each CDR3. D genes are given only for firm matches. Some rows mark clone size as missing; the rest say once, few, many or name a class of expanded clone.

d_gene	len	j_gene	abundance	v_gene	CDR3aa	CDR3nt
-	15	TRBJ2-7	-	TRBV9	CASSVGGSGSYEQYF	TGTGCCAGCAGCGTAGGGGGTAGCGGATCCTACGAGCAGTACTTC
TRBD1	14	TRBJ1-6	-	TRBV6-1	CASSEWTGPSPLHF	TGTGCCAGCAGTGAATGGACAGGGCCCTCACCCCTCCACTTT
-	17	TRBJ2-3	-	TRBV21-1	CASSKVTGLVWSDTQYF	TGTGCCAGCAGCAAAGTAACGGGACTAGTATGGTCAGATACGCAGTATTTT
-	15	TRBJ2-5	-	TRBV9	CASSVGVGGQETQYF	TGTGCCAGCAGCGTAGGAGTAGGGGGCCAAGAGACCCAGTACTTC
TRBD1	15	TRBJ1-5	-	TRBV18	CASSARDRGGQPQHF	TGTGCCAGCTCAGCCCGGGACAGGGGGGGTCAGCCCCAGCATTTT
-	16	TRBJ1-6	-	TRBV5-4	CASTSDGSSYNSPLHF	TGTGCCAGCACCTCGGACGGGAGCTCCTATAATTCACCCCTCCACTTT
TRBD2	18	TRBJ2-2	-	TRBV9	CASSVVDSGRAQTGELFF	TGTGCCAGCAGCGTAGTTGATAGCGGGAGGGCCCAGACCGGGGAGCTGTTTTTT
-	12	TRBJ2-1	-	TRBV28	CASRSSSNEQFF	TGTGCCAGCAGATCTAGCAGCAATGAGCAGTTCTTC
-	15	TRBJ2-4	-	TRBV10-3	CAISESRGAKNIQYF	TGTGCCATCAGTGAGTCCCGGGGGGCCAAAAACATTCAGTACTTC
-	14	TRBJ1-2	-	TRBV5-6	CASSLGPTEGGYTF	TGTGCCAGCAGCTTGGGTCCCACTGAGGGTGGCTACACCTTC
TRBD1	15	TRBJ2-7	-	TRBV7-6	CASSIGQGSNYEQYF	TGTGCCAGCAGCATCGGACAGGGGTCGAACTACGAGCAGTACTTC
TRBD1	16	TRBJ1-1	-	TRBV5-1	CASSLLQGAQSTEAFF	TGCGCCAGCAGCCTACTACAGGGGGCGCAGAGCACTGAAGCTTTCTTT
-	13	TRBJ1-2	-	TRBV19	CATNQGYNYGYTF	TGTGCCACCAACCAGGGATACAACTATGGCTACACCTTC
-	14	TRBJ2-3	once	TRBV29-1	CSVGDGLGGGTQYF	TGCAGCGTTGGCGACGGTCTAGGAGGCGGTACGCAGTATTTT
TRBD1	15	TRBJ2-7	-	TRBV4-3	CASSQEDRVENEQYF	TGCGCCAGCAGCCAAGAGGACAGGGTTGAGAACGAGCAGTACTTC
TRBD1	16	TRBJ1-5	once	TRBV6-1	CASSAEQGVGGQPQHF	TGTGCCAGCAGTGCCGAACAGGGGGTCGGCGGTCAGCCCCAGCATTTT